This entry lists 26 T cell receptor beta chains sequenced from one sample in a study of T cells in Graves' hyperthyroidism and ophthalmopathy. Using RNA transcripts as the source, TCR beta CDR3 regions were amplified. When the TCR CDR3 underwent first-round RT-PCR, the HTBI primer set was used. TCRdb reprocessed the multiplex PCR reads via MiXCR and lists one record per CDR3 protein. The sample has hundreds of thousands of distinct CDR3 sequences; less than 25% are singletons. The sample was blood. The receptor source for this set is a man under 40 with Graves' ophthalmopathy.

This clonotype was picked up a small number of times. This chain joins TRBV6-1 and TRBJ1-2; D might be TRBD1 (6 bases). The germline V gene encodes CDR1 MNHNS and CDR2 SASEGT. This CDR3 has 11 residues. The V and J ends lost 6 bases and 8 bases respectively, with 10 bases between them. The CDR3 reads CASSQGWGYTF. The CDR3 nucleotides are TGTGCCAGCAGCCAGGGGTGGGGCTACACCTTC.

This clonotype appeared a few times. The chain has TRBV3-1 and TRBJ2-3; 12 bases line up with TRBD2. J was trimmed by 5 bases and V by 1 base; bases with no gene match: 4. Germline V gene lookup returns CDR1 LGHDT and CDR2 YNNKEL (reference sequence). The CDR3 length is 16 residues. In nucleotides, the CDR3 is TGTGCCAGCAGCCAAGTCTCGGGACTAGCGGGAGATACGCAGTATTTT. It codes for CASSQVSGLAGDTQYF.

The chain links TRBV28 to TRBJ2-2; D remains ambiguous. The length of the CDR3 is 14 residues. Trimming cost V 8 bases and J 0 bases, with 10 bases left between them. Germline CDR1 MDHEN, CDR2 SYDVKM. For the CDR3, the DNA is TGTGCCAGCTCAGAGGCAGCGAACACCGGGGAGCTGTTTTTT. Its protein is CASSEAANTGELFF.

The V call is TRBV10-3, the J call TRBJ2-1; 7 bases are shared with TRBD1. CDR1 and CDR2 (germline): ENHRY, SYGVKD. The trim removed 10 bases at V and 7 bases at J, leaving 7 bases unmatched. The CDR3 has 12 residues. Here the CDR3 DNA reads TGTGCCAGCCGGGACAGACTAAATGAGCAGTTCTTC. Its protein product is CASRDRLNEQFF.

The chain carries TRBV30 and TRBJ1-4; D gene uncertain. The CDR3 extends over 12 amino acids. Germline CDR1 GTSNPN, CDR2 SVGIG (reference sequence). The V gene lost 2 bases and the J gene lost 6 bases, with 7 bases spanning the gap. The CDR3 reads CAWSWPDEKLFF. The CDR3 DNA sequence: TGTGCCTGGAGTTGGCCAGATGAAAAACTGTTTTTT.

This clonotype was detected a few times. The junction and the germline gene differ at one end; a read error may be behind it. The chain combines TRBV13 with TRBJ1-2, with 12 bases fitting TRBD1. Germline loops: CDR1 PRHDT, CDR2 FYEKMQ (reference sequence). The CDR3 is 17 amino acids. The CDR3 here is CASSLGIRDRGRDGYTF. The CDR3 DNA sequence: TGTGCCAGCAGCCTAGGGATCCGGGACAGGGGGCGTGATGGCTACACCTTC.

Ten or more counts support this clonotype. The chain joins TRBV5-1 to TRBJ2-1, with TRBD2 identical over 10 bases. V lost 2 bases to trimming and J lost 10 bases; unmatched junction nucleotides: 9. Per germline, CDR1 SGHRS and CDR2 YFSETQ. CDR3 length equals 15 residues. The chain's CDR3 is CASSFGLAAEGEQFF. As DNA, the CDR3 is TGCGCCAGCAGCTTCGGACTAGCGGCGGAGGGGGAGCAGTTCTTC.

In DNA form, the CDR3 reads TGTGCCACCAGCCCCACTCAGGGAGCGGGAGCAGATACGCAGTATTTT. Its translation: CATSPTQGAGADTQYF. The chain employs TRBV15 and TRBJ2-3; TRBD2 matches at 8 bases. Per germline, CDR1 LNHNV and CDR2 YYDKDF (reference sequence). CDR3 size: 16 residues. V gave up 5 bases and J gave up 4 bases; unmatched junction bases: 11.

This clonotype showed up many times. This chain connects TRBV12-3 or TRBV12-4 to TRBJ2-1, with 9 bases lining up with TRBD2. Trimming at V came to 6 bases and at J to 2 bases, leaving 5 bases not matched to a gene. The CDR3 covers 15 residues. Written as DNA, the CDR3 is TGTGCCAGCAGCGGCGGGGGGGCCACCTACAATGAGCAGTTCTTC. Protein product: CASSGGGATYNEQFF.

This clonotype was detected many times. The chain carries TRBV12-3 or TRBV12-4 and TRBJ2-3; 8 bases align to TRBD2. Unmatched junction bases numbered 7, after V lost 6 bases and J lost 2 bases. The CDR3 loop spans 15 amino acids. Here the CDR3 DNA reads TGTGCCAGCAGGGTGACTAGCGATTACACAGATACGCAGTATTTT. Its protein product is CASRVTSDYTDTQYF.

The sample holds a few counts of this clonotype. The gene calls are TRBV3-1 and TRBJ2-1, with TRBD2 matching 8 bases. V lost 0 bases to trimming and J lost 4 bases; unmatched junction nucleotides: 5. The CDR3 is 16 residues long. CDR1 is LGHDT and CDR2 is YNNKEL in the germline V gene (reference sequence). CDR3 region: CASSQDLGLGYNEQFF. The CDR3 nucleotides read TGTGCCAGCAGCCAAGATCTGGGACTAGGGTACAATGAGCAGTTCTTC.

This clonotype has a count of ten or more. The chain has TRBV14 and TRBJ2-1; D perhaps matches TRBD2 (6 bases). Trimming stripped 2 bases from V and 5 bases from J, with 16 bases between. Germline CDR1 is SGHDN and CDR2 is FVKESK. This CDR3 is 16 amino acids long. CDR3 nucleotide sequence: TGTGCCAGCAGCCAATTGGACTACCGCCCCGACAATGAGCAGTTCTTC. Translating gives CASSQLDYRPDNEQFF.

This clonotype was observed a few times. The chain joins TRBV28 to TRBJ2-1; possibly TRBD1 or TRBD2 for D (6 bases each). There are 21 residues in the CDR3. Germline V gives CDR1 MDHEN, CDR2 SYDVKM. Trimming removed 7 bases at V and 4 bases at J, with 35 bases between. The CDR3 region has the DNA TGTGCCAGCACCCCAAGGATGGGGGGCGTGTGGCCCCAAAGGGAGTACAATGAGCAGTTCTTC. Encoded protein: CASTPRMGGVWPQREYNEQFF.

In this sample, this clonotype turned up a few times. The chain carries TRBV5-1 and TRBJ1-5, with 7 positions matching TRBD1. J gave up 2 bases and V 4 bases, and 6 bases lay outside the gene matches. Germline V gene lookup returns CDR1 SGHRS and CDR2 YFSETQ. This CDR3 region has 15 residues. The CDR3 here is CASSTTGDRNQPQHF. As DNA, the CDR3 is TGCGCCAGCAGCACAACAGGGGATCGCAATCAGCCCCAGCATTTT.

Ten or more counts support this clonotype. The V gene is TRBV24-1, the J gene TRBJ2-3; 14 bases align to TRBD2. The V segment lost 4 bases and the J segment 5 bases; nucleotides outside the gene matches: 7. The CDR3 runs to 17 residues. Germline CDR1 and CDR2: KGHDR and SFDVKD. The CDR3 bases are TGTGCCACCAGTGACCTGGGGACTAGCGGGAGAGTAGATACGCAGTATTTT. Its protein is CATSDLGTSGRVDTQYF.

This clonotype was recorded a few times. CDR3 in DNA: TGTGCCAGCAGAACGCTTTACAATGAGCAGTTCTTC. It is translated as CASRTLYNEQFF. The chain has TRBV27 and TRBJ2-1; D is ambiguous. Germline-derived CDR1 and CDR2 are MNHEY and SMNVEV (reference sequence). The CDR3 is 12 residues long. V was cut by 6 bases and J by 4 bases, with 7 bases left in between.

This clonotype was detected ten times or more. The chain links TRBV28 to TRBJ2-7, with D tentatively TRBD1 (5 bases). Germline lookup yields CDR1 MDHEN and CDR2 SYDVKM. This CDR3 region has 14 residues. Trimming removed 6 bases at V and 3 bases at J, with 15 bases between. The DNA of the CDR3 is TGTGCCAGCAGGCTGTTTGACAGTAGCTACGAGCAGTACTTC. Amino acids: CASRLFDSSYEQYF.

This sequence joins TRBV29-1 and TRBJ2-2, with 11 bases matching TRBD2. The CDR3 spans 14 residues. Trimming took 6 bases from V and 0 from J; bases not matched to a gene: 0. In germline, CDR1 is SQVTM, CDR2 ANQGSEA. The CDR3: CSVGLAANTGELFF. The DNA for the CDR3 is TGCAGCGTGGGACTAGCGGCGAACACCGGGGAGCTGTTTTTT.

This clonotype was found a few times. The CDR3 loop is CSARPSGLSTDTQYF. The DNA for the CDR3 is TGCAGCGCCCGGCCCTCGGGACTTAGCACAGATACGCAGTATTTT. The rearrangement joins TRBV29-1 to TRBJ2-3; a weak D match, TRBD2 (6 bases). The germline gives CDR1 SQVTM, CDR2 ANQGSEA. The germline V and J ends were trimmed by 7 bases and 0 bases, with 17 bases remaining between them. The CDR3 is 15 amino acids.

This clonotype showed up many times. The chain recombines TRBV12-3 or TRBV12-4 with TRBJ2-5, with 8 nucleotides matching TRBD1. CDR3 length equals 14 residues. Losses at the gene ends were 5 bases for V and 7 bases for J; bases not matched to a gene: 9. In DNA, the CDR3 is TGTGCCAGCAGTCTGGGGACAGGCCCAGGGACCCAGTACTTC. It translates to CASSLGTGPGTQYF.

The chain has TRBV28 and TRBJ1-6; D remains ambiguous. The CDR3 is 17 amino acids. Germline CDR1 reads MDHEN; CDR2 reads SYDVKM. The V gene lost 1 base and the J gene lost 0 bases, with 10 bases spanning the gap. This CDR3 reads CASSLSVVSSYNSPLHF. Written as DNA, the CDR3 is TGTGCCAGCAGTTTATCAGTGGTTAGCTCCTATAATTCACCCCTCCACTTT.

This clonotype was observed a few times. This chain links TRBV10-3 with TRBJ2-2, with 9 bases aligning to TRBD2. This CDR3 comprises 20 residues. V lost 0 bases and J lost 0; bases outside the gene matches: 11. Per the germline V gene, CDR1 is ENHRY and CDR2 is SYGVKD. The CDR3 DNA follows: TGTGCCATCAGTGAGTCGACTCTTGCGGGGGGGCTATCGAACACCGGGGAGCTGTTTTTT. This gives the protein CAISESTLAGGLSNTGELFF.

This clonotype was observed many times. V is TRBV6-1 and J is TRBJ2-7; perhaps TRBD2 as D (6 bases). Per the germline V gene, CDR1 is MNHNS and CDR2 is SASEGT. V lost 1 base, J lost 0 bases, and 19 bases lay in between. There are 18 residues in the CDR3. CDR3 in amino acids: CASSEGGKGGVSSYEQYF. DNA of the CDR3: TGTGCCAGCAGTGAAGGAGGCAAGGGCGGGGTAAGCTCCTACGAGCAGTACTTC.

The chain uses TRBV6-6 and TRBJ2-5; D call uncertain. Trimming removed 2 bases from V and 2 bases from J, with 6 bases in between. Germline CDR1 MNHNY, CDR2 SVGAGI (reference sequence). The CDR3 is made up of 13 amino acids. The CDR3 here is CASSYERQETQYF. CDR3 coding DNA: TGTGCCAGCAGTTACGAAAGACAAGAGACCCAGTACTTC.

This clonotype was found a few times. This chain links TRBV20-1 with TRBJ2-7; TRBD2 matches at 10 bases. V lost 0 bases to trimming and J lost 3 bases; unmatched junction nucleotides: 5. The length of the CDR3 is 15 residues. Germline CDR1 reads DFQATT; CDR2 reads SNEGSKA (reference sequence). The CDR3 DNA is TGCAGTGCTAGAGAGAGCGGGAGGGCCTTCTACGAGCAGTACTTC. This codes for CSARESGRAFYEQYF.

The chain recombines TRBV20-1 with TRBJ2-1; 8 bases line up with TRBD2. V lost 7 bases and J lost 2; bases outside the gene matches: 10. Germline V gene lookup returns CDR1 DFQATT and CDR2 SNEGSKA (reference sequence). CDR3 length: 15 residues. CDR3 amino acids: CSELAGGRTYNEQFF. The CDR3, as DNA: TGCAGTGAACTCGCGGGAGGCCGGACCTACAATGAGCAGTTCTTC.